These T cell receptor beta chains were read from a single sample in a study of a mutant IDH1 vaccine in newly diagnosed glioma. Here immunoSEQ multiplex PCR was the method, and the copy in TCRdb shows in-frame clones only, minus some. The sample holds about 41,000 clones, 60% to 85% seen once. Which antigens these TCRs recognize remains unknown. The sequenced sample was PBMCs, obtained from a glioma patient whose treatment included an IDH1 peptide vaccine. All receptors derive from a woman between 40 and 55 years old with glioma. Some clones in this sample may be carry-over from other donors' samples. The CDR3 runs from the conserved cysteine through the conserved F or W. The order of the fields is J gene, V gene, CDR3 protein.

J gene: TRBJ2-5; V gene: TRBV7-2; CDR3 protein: CASSPGGLAGGETQYF
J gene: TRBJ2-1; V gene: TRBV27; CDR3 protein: CASSLPQLATSYNEQFF
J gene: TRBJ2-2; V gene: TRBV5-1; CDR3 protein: CASSLGDRVTGELFF
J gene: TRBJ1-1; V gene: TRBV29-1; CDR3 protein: CSVENWTGGMIAEAFF
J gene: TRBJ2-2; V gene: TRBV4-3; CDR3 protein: CASSQGVPGELFF
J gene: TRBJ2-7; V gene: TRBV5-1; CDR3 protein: CASSLFGTSGAETYEQYF
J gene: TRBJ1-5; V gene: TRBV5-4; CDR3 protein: CASSSGGAGQPQHF
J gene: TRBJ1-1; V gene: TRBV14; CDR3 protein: CASSLLAGQGTEAFF
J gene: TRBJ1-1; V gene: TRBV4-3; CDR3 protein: CASSQDPGSTEAFF
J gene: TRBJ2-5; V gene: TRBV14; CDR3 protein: CASSQVPGGSWTSQETQYF
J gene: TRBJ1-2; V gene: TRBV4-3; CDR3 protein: CASSQGVFYTF
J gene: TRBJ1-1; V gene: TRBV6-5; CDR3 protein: CASSYSKLNTEAFF
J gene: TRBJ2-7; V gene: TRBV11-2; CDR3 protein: CASSPETWTSLRKGYEQYF
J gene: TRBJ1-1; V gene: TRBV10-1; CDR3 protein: CASSDRPGQPEAFF
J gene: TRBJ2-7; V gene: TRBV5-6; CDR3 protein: CASSSDWGAPDVEQYF
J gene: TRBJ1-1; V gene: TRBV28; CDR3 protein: CASTYRGMNTEAFF
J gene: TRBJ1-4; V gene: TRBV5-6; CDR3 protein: CASSSTGGVPEKLFF
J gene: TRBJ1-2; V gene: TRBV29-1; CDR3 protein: CSFAWDYGYTF
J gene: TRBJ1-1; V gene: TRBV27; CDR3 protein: CASSFTSNTEAFF
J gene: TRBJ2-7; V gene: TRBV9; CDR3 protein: CASSPEDRPYEQYF
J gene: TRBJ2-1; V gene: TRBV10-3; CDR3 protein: CAIGPPTRNEQFF
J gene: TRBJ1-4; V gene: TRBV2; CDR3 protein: CASTRSDASNEKLFF
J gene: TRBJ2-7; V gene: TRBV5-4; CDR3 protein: CASSHRESHYEQYF
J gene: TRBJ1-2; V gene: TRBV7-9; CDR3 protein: CASSLANSGYTF
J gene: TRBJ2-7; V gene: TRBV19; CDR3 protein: CASSGQGSYEQYF
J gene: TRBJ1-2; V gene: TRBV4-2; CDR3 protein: CASSQNDRGPYGYTF
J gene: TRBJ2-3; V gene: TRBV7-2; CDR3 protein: CASSLLGAIRGTQYF
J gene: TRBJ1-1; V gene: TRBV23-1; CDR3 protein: CASSLEAFF
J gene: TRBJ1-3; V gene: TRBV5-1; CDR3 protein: CASSLGDRSGNTIYF
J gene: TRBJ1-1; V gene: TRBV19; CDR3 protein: CASTSMRGRLNTEAFF
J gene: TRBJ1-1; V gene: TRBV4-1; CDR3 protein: CASSLGPVTEAFF
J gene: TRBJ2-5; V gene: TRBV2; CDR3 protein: CASGRTGVGETQYF
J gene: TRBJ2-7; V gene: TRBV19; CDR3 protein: CASSSGRATSYEQYF
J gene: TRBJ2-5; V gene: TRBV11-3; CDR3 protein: CASSLLAGAETQYF
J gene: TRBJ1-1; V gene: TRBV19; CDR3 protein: CASSPRDPWAFF
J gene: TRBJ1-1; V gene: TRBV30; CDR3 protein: CAWNMNTEAFF
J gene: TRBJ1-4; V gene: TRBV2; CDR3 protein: CASNGGRVEKLFF
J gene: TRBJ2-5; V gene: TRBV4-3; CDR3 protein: CASSPTILETQYF
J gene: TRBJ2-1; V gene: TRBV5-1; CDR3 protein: CASSLPDTGYNEQFF
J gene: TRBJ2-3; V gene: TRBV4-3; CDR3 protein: CASKVSGGSTDTQYF
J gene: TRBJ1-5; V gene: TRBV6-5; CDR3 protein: CASSRTGISAPQHF
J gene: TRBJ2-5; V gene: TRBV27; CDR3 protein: CASSLGGRVWYF
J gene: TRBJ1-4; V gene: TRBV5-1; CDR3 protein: CASSLGQGDEKLFF
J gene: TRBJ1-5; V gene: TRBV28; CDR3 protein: CASSLSPGPLQHF
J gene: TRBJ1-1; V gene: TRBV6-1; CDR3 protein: CASSEWQGLGNTEAFF
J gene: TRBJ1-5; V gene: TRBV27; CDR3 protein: CASSQRGRVSNQPQHF
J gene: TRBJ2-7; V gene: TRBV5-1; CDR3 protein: CASSFQPRDREQYF
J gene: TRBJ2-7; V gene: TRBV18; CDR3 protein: CASSPRWGDEQYF
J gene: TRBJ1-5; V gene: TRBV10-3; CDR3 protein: CAISEYRDRNQPQHF
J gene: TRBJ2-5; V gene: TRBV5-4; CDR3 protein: CASSLRTLGGETQYF
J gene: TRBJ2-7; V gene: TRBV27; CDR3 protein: CASRLQGTGAYEQYF
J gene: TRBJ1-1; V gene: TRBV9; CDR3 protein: CASSVAAWGPNTEAFF
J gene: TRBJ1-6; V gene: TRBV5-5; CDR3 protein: CASSLDRAYNSPLHF
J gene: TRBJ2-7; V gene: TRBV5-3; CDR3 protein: CARSLVEQYF
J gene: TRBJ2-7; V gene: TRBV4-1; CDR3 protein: CASSAPNSYEQYF
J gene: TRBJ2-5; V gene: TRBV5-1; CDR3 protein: CATGTAQETQYF
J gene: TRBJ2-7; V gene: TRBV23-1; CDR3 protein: CASSQRGFYEQYF